The rows below give T cell receptor beta chains drawn from one sample of a study of cytomegalovirus exposure and HLA in healthy donors. Clones were sequenced by immunoSEQ multiplex PCR, and TCRdb holds only the in-frame ones, with some missing. Of some 180,000 clones detected, about 85% appear once; the ten largest clones hold 1.1%. The sequenced sample consisted of PBMCs. These receptors all stem from a boy aged 2 to 9 in good health and CMV-seronegative. Both conserved end residues are part of each CDR3. A D gene is named only where the DNA matches it firmly.

cdr3_nt: TGCAGCGTGTGGGGACAGGGAGGGTCCGAGCAGTACTTC; cdr3_aa: CSVWGQGGSEQYF; v_call: TRBV29-1; j_call: TRBJ2-7; d_call: TRBD1
cdr3_nt: TGTGCCAGCAGCCCGGGGTGGATGAACACTGAAGCTTTCTTT; cdr3_aa: CASSPGWMNTEAFF; v_call: TRBV28; j_call: TRBJ1-1; d_call: .
cdr3_nt: TGCGCCAGCACCTTCGGTGTGGGACTAGGAGCAACAGATACGCAGTATTTT; cdr3_aa: CASTFGVGLGATDTQYF; v_call: TRBV5-1; j_call: TRBJ2-3; d_call: TRBD2
cdr3_nt: TGTGCCAGCTCCCCGACAGGGGCCGGGGAGACCCAGTACTTC; cdr3_aa: CASSPTGAGETQYF; v_call: TRBV18; j_call: TRBJ2-5; d_call: TRBD1
cdr3_nt: TGTGCCAGCACCCCAGCTCGGGGAAGTAATGAAAAACTGTTTTTT; cdr3_aa: CASTPARGSNEKLFF; v_call: TRBV7-8; j_call: TRBJ1-4; d_call: .
cdr3_nt: TGTGCCAGTAGTATAATAAGGGGAAACACCGGGGAGCTGTTTTTT; cdr3_aa: CASSIIRGNTGELFF; v_call: TRBV19; j_call: TRBJ2-2; d_call: .
cdr3_nt: TGCGCCAGCAGCTTGGGCGGACAGGATAGGACTTTCTTT; cdr3_aa: CASSLGGQDRTFF; v_call: TRBV5-1; j_call: TRBJ1-1; d_call: TRBD1
cdr3_nt: TGCAGCGTCCTACAGGGTATTGGCTATGGCTACACCTTC; cdr3_aa: CSVLQGIGYGYTF; v_call: TRBV29-1; j_call: TRBJ1-2; d_call: .
cdr3_nt: TGTGCCAGCACCCAGGGACAGAATAATTCACCCCTCCACTTT; cdr3_aa: CASTQGQNNSPLHF; v_call: TRBV27; j_call: TRBJ1-6; d_call: TRBD1
cdr3_nt: TGTGCCAGCAGTTTCTACTCTGGAAACACCATATATTTT; cdr3_aa: CASSFYSGNTIYF; v_call: TRBV27; j_call: TRBJ1-3; d_call: .
cdr3_nt: TGCGCCAGCAGCCCTTCAGGGAGGAGTAGGACCTACGAGCAGTACTTC; cdr3_aa: CASSPSGRSRTYEQYF; v_call: TRBV4-1; j_call: TRBJ2-7; d_call: .
cdr3_nt: TGTGCCAGCAGCGGGGGACAGCAAGAGACCCAGTACTTC; cdr3_aa: CASSGGQQETQYF; v_call: TRBV9; j_call: TRBJ2-5; d_call: TRBD1
cdr3_nt: TGCGCCACGAAAGACATTAGACAGTCAACTAATGAAAAACTGTTTTTT; cdr3_aa: CATKDIRQSTNEKLFF; v_call: TRBV10-1; j_call: TRBJ1-4; d_call: .
cdr3_nt: TGTGCCAGCAGTGAACAGGATCAGCCCCAGCATTTT; cdr3_aa: CASSEQDQPQHF; v_call: TRBV6-1; j_call: TRBJ1-5; d_call: .